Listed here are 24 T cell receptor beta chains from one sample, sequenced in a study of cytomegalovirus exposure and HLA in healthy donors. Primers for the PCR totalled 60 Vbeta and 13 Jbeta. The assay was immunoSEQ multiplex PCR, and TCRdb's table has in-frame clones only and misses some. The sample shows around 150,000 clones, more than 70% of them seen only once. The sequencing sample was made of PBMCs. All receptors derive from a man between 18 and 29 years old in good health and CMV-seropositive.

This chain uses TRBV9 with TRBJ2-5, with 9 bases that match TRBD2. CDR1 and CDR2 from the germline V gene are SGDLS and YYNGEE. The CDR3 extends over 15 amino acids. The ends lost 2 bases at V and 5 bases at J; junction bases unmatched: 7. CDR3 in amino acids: CASSVFSGRGETQYF. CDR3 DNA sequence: TGTGCCAGCAGCGTTTTTAGCGGGAGAGGGGAGACCCAGTACTTC.

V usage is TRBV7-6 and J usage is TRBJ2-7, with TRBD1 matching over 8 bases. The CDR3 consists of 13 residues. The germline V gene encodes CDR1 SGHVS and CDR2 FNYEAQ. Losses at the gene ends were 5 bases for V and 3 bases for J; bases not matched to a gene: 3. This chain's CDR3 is CASSVGQGYEQYF. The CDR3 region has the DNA TGTGCCAGCAGCGTCGGACAGGGCTACGAGCAGTACTTC.

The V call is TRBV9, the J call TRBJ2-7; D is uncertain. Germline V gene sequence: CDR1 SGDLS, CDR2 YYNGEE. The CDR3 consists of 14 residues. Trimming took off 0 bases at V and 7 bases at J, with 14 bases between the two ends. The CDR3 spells CASSVGPSTEEQYF. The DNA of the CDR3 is TGTGCCAGCAGCGTAGGGCCCAGTACCGAAGAGCAGTACTTC.

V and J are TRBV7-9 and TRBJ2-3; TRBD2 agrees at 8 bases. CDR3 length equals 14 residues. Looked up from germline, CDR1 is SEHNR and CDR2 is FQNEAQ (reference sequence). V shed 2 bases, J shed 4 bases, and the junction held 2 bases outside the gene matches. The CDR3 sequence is CASSLSGSADTQYF. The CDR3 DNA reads TGTGCCAGCAGCTTAAGCGGGAGCGCAGATACGCAGTATTTT.

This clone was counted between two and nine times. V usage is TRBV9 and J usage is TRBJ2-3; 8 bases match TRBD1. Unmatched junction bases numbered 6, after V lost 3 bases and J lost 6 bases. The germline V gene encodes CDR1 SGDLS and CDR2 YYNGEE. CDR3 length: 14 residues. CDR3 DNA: TGTGCCAGCAGCGCCCGGGACAGGTCCGATACGCAGTATTTT. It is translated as CASSARDRSDTQYF.

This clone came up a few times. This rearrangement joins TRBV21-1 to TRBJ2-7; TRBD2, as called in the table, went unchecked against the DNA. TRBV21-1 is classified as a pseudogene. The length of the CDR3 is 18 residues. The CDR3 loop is CASSKVNVEGQTSYEQYF. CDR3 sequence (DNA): TGTGCCAGCAGCAAAGTTAATGTGGAGGGGCAAACGTCCTACGAGCAGTACTTC.

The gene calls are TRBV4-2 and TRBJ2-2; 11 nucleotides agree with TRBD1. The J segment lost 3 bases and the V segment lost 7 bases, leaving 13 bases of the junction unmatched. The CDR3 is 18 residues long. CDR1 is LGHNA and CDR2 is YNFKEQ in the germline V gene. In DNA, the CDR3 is TGTGCCAGCACCCCTTCTAGGGGACAGGGGGTTTACACCGGGGAGCTGTTTTTT. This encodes CASTPSRGQGVYTGELFF.

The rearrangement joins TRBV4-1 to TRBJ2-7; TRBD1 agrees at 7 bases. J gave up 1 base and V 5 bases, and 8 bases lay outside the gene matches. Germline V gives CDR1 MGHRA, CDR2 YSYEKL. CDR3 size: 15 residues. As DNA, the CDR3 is TGCGCCAGCAGCGAAGGGACAGTCCTTTCCTACGAGCAGTACTTC. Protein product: CASSEGTVLSYEQYF.

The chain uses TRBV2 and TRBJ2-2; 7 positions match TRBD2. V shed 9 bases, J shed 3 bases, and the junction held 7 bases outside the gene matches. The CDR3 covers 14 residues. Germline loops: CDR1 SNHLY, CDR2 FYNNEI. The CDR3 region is CASRGDVHTGELFF. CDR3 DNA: TGTGCCAGTCGGGGGGACGTACACACCGGGGAGCTGTTTTTT.

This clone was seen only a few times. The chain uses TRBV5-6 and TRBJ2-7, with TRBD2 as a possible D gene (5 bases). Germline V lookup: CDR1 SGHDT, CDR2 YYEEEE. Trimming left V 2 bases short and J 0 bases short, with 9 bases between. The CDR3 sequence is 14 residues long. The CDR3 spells CASSFGESSYEQYF. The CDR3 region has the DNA TGTGCCAGCAGCTTCGGGGAGAGCTCCTACGAGCAGTACTTC. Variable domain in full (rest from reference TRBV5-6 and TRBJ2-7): DAGVTQSPTHLIKTRGQQVTLRCSPKSGHDTVSWYQQALGQGPQFIFQYYEEEERQRGNFPDRFSGHQFPNYSSELNVNALLLGDSALYLCASSFGESSYEQYFGPGTRLTVT.

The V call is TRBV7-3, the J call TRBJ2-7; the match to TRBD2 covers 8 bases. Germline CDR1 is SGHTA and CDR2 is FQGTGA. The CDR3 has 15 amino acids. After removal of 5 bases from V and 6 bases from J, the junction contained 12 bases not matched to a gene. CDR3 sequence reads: CASSERGLGMSEQYF. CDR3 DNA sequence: TGTGCCAGCAGCGAGAGGGGACTAGGAATGTCCGAGCAGTACTTC.

The DNA of the CDR3 is TGTGCCAGTAGTATCCTCGGACAGGATGGTGAAAAACTGTTTTTT. This codes for CASSILGQDGEKLFF. This chain connects TRBV19 to TRBJ1-4, with TRBD1 matching over 7 bases. Looked up from germline, CDR1 is LNHDA and CDR2 is SQIVND (reference sequence). J was trimmed by 7 bases and V by 3 bases; bases with no gene match: 8. The CDR3 is 15 amino acids. Variable domain in full (rest from reference TRBV19 and TRBJ1-4): DGGITQSPKYLFRKEGQNVTLSCEQNLNHDAMYWYRQDPGQGLRLIYYSQIVNDFQKGDIAEGYSVSREKKESFPLTVTSAQKNPTAFYLCASSILGQDGEKLFFGSGTQLSVL.

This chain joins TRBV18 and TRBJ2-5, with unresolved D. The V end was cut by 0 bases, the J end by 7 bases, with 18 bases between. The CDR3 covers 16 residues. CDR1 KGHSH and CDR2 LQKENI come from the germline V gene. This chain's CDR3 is CASSPPGDALVGTQYF. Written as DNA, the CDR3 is TGTGCCAGCTCACCACCCGGAGATGCTCTAGTTGGGACCCAGTACTTC.

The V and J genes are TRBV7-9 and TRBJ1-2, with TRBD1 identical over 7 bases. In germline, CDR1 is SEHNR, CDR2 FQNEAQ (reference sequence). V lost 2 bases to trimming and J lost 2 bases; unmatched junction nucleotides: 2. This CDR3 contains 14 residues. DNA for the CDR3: TGTGCCAGCAGCTTACAGGGGGTCAACTATGGCTACACCTTC. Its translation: CASSLQGVNYGYTF.

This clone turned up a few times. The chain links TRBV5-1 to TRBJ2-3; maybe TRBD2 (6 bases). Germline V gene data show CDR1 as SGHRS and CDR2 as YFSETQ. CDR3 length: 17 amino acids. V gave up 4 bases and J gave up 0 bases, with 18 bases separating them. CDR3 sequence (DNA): TGCGCCAGCAGCCCACCCCACCACGGGACTAGCACAGATACGCAGTATTTT. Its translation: CASSPPHHGTSTDTQYF. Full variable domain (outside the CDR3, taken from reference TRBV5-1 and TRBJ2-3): KAGVTQTPRYLIKTRGQQVTLSCSPISGHRSVSWYQQTPGQGLQFLFEYFSETQRNKGNFPGRFSGRQFSNSRSEMNVSTLELGDSALYLCASSPPHHGTSTDTQYFGPGTRLTVL.

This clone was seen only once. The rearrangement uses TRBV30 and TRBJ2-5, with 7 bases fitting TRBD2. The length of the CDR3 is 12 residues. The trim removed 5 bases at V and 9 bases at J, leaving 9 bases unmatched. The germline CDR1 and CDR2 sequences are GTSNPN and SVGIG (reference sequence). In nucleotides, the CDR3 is TGTGCCTGGGGGAGCGGGGCAAGAGCCCAGTACTTC. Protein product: CAWGSGARAQYF.

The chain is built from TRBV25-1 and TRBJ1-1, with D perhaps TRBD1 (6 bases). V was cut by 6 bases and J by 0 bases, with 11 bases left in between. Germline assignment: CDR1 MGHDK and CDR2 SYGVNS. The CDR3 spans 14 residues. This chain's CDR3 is CASRRGQMNTEAFF. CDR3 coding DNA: TGTGCCAGCAGAAGAGGACAGATGAACACTGAAGCTTTCTTT.

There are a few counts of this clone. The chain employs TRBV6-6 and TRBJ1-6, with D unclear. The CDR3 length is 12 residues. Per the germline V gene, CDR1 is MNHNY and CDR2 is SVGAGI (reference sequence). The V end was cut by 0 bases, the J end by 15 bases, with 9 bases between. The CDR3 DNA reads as TGTGCCAGCAGTTACTCTGCTCAGGTCCTCCACTTT. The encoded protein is CASSYSAQVLHF.

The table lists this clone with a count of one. This chain's CDR3 is CASSRQGVTNEKLFF. The CDR3 DNA follows: TGTGCCAGCAGTAGACAGGGCGTGACTAATGAAAAACTGTTTTTT. The rearrangement uses TRBV28 and TRBJ1-4, with TRBD1 matching over 7 bases. This CDR3 region has 15 residues. Germline V gene data show CDR1 as MDHEN and CDR2 as SYDVKM. After removal of 5 bases from V and 2 bases from J, the junction contained 5 bases not matched to a gene.

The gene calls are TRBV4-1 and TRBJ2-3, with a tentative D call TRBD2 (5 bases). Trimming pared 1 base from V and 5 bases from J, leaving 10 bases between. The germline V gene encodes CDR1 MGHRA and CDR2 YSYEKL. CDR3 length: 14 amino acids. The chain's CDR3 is CASSQGTSEDTQYF. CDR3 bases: TGCGCCAGCAGCCAAGGTACTAGTGAAGATACGCAGTATTTT.

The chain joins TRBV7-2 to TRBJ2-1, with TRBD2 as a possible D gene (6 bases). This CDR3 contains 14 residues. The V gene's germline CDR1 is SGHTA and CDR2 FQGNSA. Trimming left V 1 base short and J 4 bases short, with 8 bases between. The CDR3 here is CASSLGLAYNEQFF. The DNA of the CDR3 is TGTGCCAGCAGCTTAGGGCTAGCGTACAATGAGCAGTTCTTC.

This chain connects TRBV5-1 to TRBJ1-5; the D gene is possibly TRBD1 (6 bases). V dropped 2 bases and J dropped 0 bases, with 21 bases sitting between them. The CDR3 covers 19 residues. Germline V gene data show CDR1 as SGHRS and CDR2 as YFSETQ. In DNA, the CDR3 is TGCGCCAGCAGCTTTACCGGGGGGGCGGTTTCGGGTAGCAATCAGCCCCAGCATTTT. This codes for CASSFTGGAVSGSNQPQHF.

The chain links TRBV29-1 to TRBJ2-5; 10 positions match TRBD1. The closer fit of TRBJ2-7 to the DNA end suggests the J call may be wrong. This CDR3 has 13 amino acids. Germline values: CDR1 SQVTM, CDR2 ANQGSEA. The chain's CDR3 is CSVGQGERYEQYF. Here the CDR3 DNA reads TGCAGCGTCGGACAGGGGGAGCGTTACGAGCAGTACTTC.

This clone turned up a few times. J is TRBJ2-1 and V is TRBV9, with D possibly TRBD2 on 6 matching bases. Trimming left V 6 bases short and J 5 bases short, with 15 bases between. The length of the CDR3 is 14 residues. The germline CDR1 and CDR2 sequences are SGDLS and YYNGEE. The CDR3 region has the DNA TGTGCCAGCACCCCGGGAGAGTGGGACAATGAGCAGTTCTTC. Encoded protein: CASTPGEWDNEQFF.